These 10 T cell receptor beta chains came from one sample sequenced in a study of T cell repertoires in cytomegalovirus infection. TCRdb independently ran MiXCR on the reads; one entry per CDR3 protein. The sample holds 450,000 to 650,000 distinct CDR3 sequences; roughly 42% are singletons and the top ten take 48%. No cognate antigen is known for these TCRs. The sequences come from cultured PBMCs, collected from culture after CMV antigen stimulation. Every receptor here comes from a human donor in good health (CMV status not recorded). Some clones in this sample may be carry-over from other donors' samples.

The gene calls are TRBV27 and TRBJ1-2; 9 bases are shared with TRBD1. The junction had 14 bases not matched to a gene; V was cut back by 5 bases and J by 4 bases. This CDR3 is built from 17 residues. Germline CDR1 reads MNHEY; CDR2 reads SMNVEV (reference sequence). The DNA for the CDR3 is TGTGCCAGCAGTACTAGATGGGGGACAGGGTCGGGCTATGGCTACACCTTC. Encoded protein: CASSTRWGTGSGYGYTF.

This clonotype was counted a few times. This sequence joins TRBV4-1 and TRBJ1-5; 7 nucleotides agree with TRBD1. CDR3 length: 17 amino acids. The V segment lost 0 bases and the J segment 13 bases; nucleotides outside the gene matches: 18. In germline, CDR1 is MGHRA, CDR2 YSYEKL. The CDR3 here is CASSQDPSGTDIYGQHF. CDR3 DNA sequence: TGCGCCAGCAGCCAAGATCCATCCGGGACAGATATCTACGGACAGCATTTT.

There are a few counts of this clonotype. The V call is TRBV28, the J call TRBJ1-2, with D unresolved. CDR1 is MDHEN, CDR2 SYDVKM, per germline. The CDR3 length is 13 residues. Trimming took off 7 bases at V and 8 bases at J, with 17 bases between the two ends. CDR3 sequence reads: CASTRRVLRGYTF. CDR3 nucleotides: TGTGCCAGCACCAGAAGGGTCCTTCGGGGCTACACCTTC.

The J gene is TRBJ2-2, the V gene TRBV7-2; TRBD2 aligns across 11 bases. The CDR3 has 16 amino acids. V was pared by 1 base and J by 5 bases, with 3 bases of the junction left unmatched. CDR1 is SGHTA, CDR2 FQGNSA, per germline. CDR3 in amino acids: CASSLVAGGPTGELFF. In nucleotides, the CDR3 is TGTGCCAGCAGCTTAGTAGCGGGGGGGCCGACCGGGGAGCTGTTTTTT.

This clonotype was seen only a few times. The chain couples TRBV20-1 to TRBJ1-1, with a possible D match to TRBD1 (5 bases). The CDR3 loop spans 13 amino acids. Germline CDR1 and CDR2: DFQATT and SNEGSKA (reference sequence). V gave up 6 bases and J gave up 4 bases, with 15 bases separating them. The CDR3 loop is CSAHRPGSTEAFF. Written as DNA, the CDR3 is TGCAGTGCACACAGGCCAGGGAGCACTGAAGCTTTCTTT.

The V and J genes are TRBV12-5 and TRBJ1-5, with D perhaps matching TRBD1 (5 bases). Trimming took 1 base from V and 5 from J, leaving 6 bases between them. Germline assignment: CDR1 LGHNT and CDR2 FRNRAP. The CDR3 spans 13 residues. CDR3 in amino acids: CASGLGGDQPQHF. Written as DNA, the CDR3 is TGTGCTAGTGGTTTGGGGGGGGATCAGCCCCAGCATTTT.

The V gene is TRBV20-1, the J gene TRBJ2-1, with 7 positions matching TRBD2. The CDR3 contains 14 residues. The V gene end was trimmed by 0 bases and the J gene end by 9 bases; junction bases not matched to a gene: 8. From germline, CDR1 is DFQATT and CDR2 SNEGSKA (reference sequence). CDR3 nucleotides: TGCAGTGCTAGAGATGCAGGAAGGGAGGGTGAGCAGTTCTTC. It is translated as CSARDAGREGEQFF.

V and J are TRBV28 and TRBJ1-5; 9 bases line up with TRBD1. V shed 1 base and J 4 bases; nucleotides not matched to a gene: 5. Per germline, CDR1 MDHEN and CDR2 SYDVKM. This CDR3 spans 16 amino acids. CDR3 protein: CASSLSGTGRNQPQHF. The CDR3, as DNA: TGTGCCAGCAGTTTATCCGGGACAGGGCGGAATCAGCCCCAGCATTTT.

The V gene is TRBV10-3, the J gene TRBJ1-2, with D possibly matching TRBD1 (5 bases). Germline V gives CDR1 ENHRY, CDR2 SYGVKD. The CDR3 consists of 13 residues. Trimming removed 4 bases from V and 4 bases from J, with 10 bases in between. CDR3 nucleotides: TGTGCCATCAGTGGGGACGGACGCTATGGCTACACCTTC. This encodes CAISGDGRYGYTF.

The sample holds a few counts of this clonotype. The chain has TRBV7-8 and TRBJ1-3, with TRBD1 as a possible D gene (5 bases). V dropped 0 bases and J dropped 9 bases, with 15 bases sitting between them. The CDR3 covers 15 residues. Looked up from germline, CDR1 is SGHVS and CDR2 is FQNEAQ. CDR3 bases: TGTGCCAGCAGCTTAGCTCCGGGACCTGGGGGCACCATATATTTT. As protein: CASSLAPGPGGTIYF.